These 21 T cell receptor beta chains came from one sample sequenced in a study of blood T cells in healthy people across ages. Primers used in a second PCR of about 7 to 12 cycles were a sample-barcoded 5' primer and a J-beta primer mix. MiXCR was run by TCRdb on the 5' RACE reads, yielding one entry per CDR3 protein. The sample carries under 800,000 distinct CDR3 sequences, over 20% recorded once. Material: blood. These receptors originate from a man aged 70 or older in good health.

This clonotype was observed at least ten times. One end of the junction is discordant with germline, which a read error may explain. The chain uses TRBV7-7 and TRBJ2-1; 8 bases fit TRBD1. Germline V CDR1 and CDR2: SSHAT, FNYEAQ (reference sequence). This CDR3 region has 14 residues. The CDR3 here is CASSLRTGFDEQFF. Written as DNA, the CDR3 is TGTGCTAGCAGCTTGCGGACAGGGTTCGATGAGCAGTTCTTC.

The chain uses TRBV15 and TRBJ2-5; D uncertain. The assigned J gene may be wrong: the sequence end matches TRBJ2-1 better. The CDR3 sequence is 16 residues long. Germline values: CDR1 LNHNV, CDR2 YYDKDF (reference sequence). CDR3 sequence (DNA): TGTGCCACCAGCAGAGAAAACGTCCCAGTTGTTAATGAGCAGTTCTTC. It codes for CATSRENVPVVNEQFF.

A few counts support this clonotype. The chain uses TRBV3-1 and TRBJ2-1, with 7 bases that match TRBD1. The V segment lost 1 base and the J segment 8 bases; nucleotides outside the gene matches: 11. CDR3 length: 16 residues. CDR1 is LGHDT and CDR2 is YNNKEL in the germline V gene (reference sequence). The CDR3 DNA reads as TGTGCCAGCAGCCAAGTCCAGGGGGATACATGGGATGAGCAGTTCTTC. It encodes CASSQVQGDTWDEQFF.

This CDR3 is CASSLDGAGQETQYF. CDR3 bases: TGTGCCAGCAGCTTGGATGGGGCAGGGCAAGAGACCCAGTACTTC. The chain uses TRBV5-6 and TRBJ2-5; a weak D match, TRBD1 (5 bases). CDR1 is SGHDT, CDR2 YYEEEE, per germline. This CDR3 is 15 amino acids long. V was trimmed by 0 bases and J by 2 bases, leaving 11 bases between them.

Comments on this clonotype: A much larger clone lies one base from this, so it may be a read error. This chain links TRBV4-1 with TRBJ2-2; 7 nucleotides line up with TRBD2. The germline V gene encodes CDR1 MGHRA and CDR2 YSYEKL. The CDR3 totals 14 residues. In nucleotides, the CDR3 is TGCGCCAGCAGCCTGCGGGAGAGCACCGGGGAGCTGCTTTTT. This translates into CASSLRESTGELLF.

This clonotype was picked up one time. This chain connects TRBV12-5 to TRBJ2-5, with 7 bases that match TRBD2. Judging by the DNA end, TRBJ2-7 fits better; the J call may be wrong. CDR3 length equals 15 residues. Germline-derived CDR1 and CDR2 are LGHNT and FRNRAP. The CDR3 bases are TGTGCTAGTGGTTTGCTCGGACTAGGCGGCTACGAGCAGTACTTC. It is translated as CASGLLGLGGYEQYF.

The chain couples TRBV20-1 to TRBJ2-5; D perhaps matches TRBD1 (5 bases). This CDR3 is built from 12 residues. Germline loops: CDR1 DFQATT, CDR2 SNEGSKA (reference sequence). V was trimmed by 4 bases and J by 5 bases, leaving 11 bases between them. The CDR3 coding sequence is TGCAGTGCTACGGGCAGGGTTGAGACCCAGTACTTC. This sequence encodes CSATGRVETQYF.

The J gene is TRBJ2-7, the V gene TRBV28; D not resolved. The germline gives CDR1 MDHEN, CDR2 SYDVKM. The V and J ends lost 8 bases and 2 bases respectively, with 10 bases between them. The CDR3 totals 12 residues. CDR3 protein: CASCGVTYEQYF. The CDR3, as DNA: TGTGCCAGCTGCGGCGTCACCTACGAGCAGTACTTC.

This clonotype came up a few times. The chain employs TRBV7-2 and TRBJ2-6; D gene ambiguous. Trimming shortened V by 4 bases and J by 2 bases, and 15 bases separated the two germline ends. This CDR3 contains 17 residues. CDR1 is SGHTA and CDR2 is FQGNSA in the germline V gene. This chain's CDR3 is CASSSPVKGAGANVLTF. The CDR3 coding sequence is TGTGCCAGCAGCTCCCCGGTTAAAGGCGCTGGGGCCAACGTCCTGACTTTC.

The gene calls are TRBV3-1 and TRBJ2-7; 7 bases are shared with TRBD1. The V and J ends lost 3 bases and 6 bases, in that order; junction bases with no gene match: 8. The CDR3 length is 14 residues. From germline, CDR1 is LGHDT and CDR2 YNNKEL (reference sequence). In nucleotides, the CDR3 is TGTGCCAGCAGCCAGACAGGGATAGGTAGCGAGCAGTACTTC. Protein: CASSQTGIGSEQYF.

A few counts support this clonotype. CDR3 DNA: TGTGCCAGCAGTTACTCGATGACCCAGGGCGGAGGCTACACCTTC. It codes for CASSYSMTQGGGYTF. This chain connects TRBV6-6 to TRBJ1-2; tentative D call: TRBD1 (5 bases). V was trimmed by 0 bases and J by 8 bases, leaving 16 bases between them. Germline V gene data show CDR1 as MNHNY and CDR2 as SVGAGI (reference sequence). There are 15 residues in the CDR3.

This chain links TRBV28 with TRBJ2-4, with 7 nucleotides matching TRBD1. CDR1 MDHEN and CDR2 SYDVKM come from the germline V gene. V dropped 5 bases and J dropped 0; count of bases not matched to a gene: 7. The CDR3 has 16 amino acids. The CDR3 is CASSPTGALAKNIQYF. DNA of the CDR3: TGTGCCAGCAGTCCAACAGGGGCCCTAGCCAAAAACATTCAGTACTTC.

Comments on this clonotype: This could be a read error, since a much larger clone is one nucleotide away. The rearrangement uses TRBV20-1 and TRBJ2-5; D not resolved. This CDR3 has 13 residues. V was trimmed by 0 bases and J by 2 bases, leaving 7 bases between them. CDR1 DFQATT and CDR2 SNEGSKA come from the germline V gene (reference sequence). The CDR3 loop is CSARDLRQETQYF. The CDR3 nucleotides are TGCAGTGCTAGAGATCTGCGGCAAGAGACCCAGTACTTC.

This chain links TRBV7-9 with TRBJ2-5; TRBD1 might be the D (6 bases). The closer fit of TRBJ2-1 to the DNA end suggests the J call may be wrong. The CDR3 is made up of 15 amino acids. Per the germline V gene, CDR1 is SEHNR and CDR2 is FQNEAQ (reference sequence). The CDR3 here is CASSLVQGRLNEQFF. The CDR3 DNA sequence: TGTGCCAGCAGCTTAGTACAGGGCAGACTGAATGAGCAGTTCTTC.

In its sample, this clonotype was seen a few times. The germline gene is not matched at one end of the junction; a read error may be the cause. The CDR3 nucleotides are TGTGCCAGCAGCCAAGGACTAGCGGGGCTCTACAATAAGCAGTTCTTC. Protein: CASSQGLAGLYNKQFF. This chain connects TRBV3-1 to TRBJ2-5, with 11 nucleotides matching TRBD2. The DNA end favors TRBJ2-1, so the J call may be wrong. This CDR3 is 16 amino acids long. Germline V gene lookup returns CDR1 LGHDT and CDR2 YNNKEL (reference sequence).

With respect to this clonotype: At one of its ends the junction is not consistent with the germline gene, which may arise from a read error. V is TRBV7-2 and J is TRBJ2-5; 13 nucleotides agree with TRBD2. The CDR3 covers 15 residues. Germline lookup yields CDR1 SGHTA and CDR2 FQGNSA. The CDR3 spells CASSATSGRANEQSF. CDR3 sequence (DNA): TGTGCCAGCAGCGCCACTAGCGGGAGGGCGAATGAGCAGTCCTTC. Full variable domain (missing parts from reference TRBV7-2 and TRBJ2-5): GAGVSQSPSNKVTEKGKDVELRCDPISGHTALYWYRQSLGQGLEFLIYFQGNSAPDKSGLPSDRFSAERTGGSVSTLTIQRTQQEDSAVYLCASSATSGRANEQSFGPGTRLLVL.

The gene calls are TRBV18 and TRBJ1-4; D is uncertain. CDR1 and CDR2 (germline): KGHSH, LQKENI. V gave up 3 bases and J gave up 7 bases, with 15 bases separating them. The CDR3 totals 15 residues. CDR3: CASSPTPNPGEKLFF. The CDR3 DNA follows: TGTGCCAGCTCACCTACGCCAAATCCGGGTGAAAAACTGTTTTTT.

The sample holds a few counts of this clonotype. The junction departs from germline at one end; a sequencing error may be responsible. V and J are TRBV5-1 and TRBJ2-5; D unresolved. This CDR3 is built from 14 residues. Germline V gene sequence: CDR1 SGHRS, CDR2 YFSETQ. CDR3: CASSLRLGPYEQHF. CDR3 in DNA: TGCGCCAGCAGCTTGAGGCTGGGTCCCTACGAGCAGCACTTC.

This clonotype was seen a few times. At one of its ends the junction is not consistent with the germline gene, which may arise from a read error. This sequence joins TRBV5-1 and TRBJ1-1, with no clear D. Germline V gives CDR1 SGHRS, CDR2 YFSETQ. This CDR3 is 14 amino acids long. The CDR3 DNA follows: TGCGCCAGCAGCTTGGGGGCAGCGAACGCTGAAGCTTTCTTT. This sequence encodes CASSLGAANAEAFF. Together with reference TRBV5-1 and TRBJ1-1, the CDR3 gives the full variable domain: KAGVTQTPRYLIKTRGQQVTLSCSPISGHRSVSWYQQTPGQGLQFLFEYFSETQRNKGNFPGRFSGRQFSNSRSEMNVSTLELGDSALYLCASSLGAANAEAFFGQGTRLTVV.

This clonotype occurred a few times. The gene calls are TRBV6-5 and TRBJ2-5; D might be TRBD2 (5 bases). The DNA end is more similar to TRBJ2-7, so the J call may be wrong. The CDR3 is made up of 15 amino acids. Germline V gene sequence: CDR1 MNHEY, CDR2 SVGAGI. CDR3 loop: CASSYLPLGPYEQYF. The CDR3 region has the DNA TGTGCCAGCAGTTACTTGCCACTAGGGCCCTACGAGCAGTACTTC.

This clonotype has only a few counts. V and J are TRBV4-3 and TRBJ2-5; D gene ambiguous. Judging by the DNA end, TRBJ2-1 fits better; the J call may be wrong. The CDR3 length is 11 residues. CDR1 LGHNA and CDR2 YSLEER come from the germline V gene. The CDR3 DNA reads TGCGCCAGCAGCGCGGCCCCTGAGCAGTTCTTC. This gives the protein CASSAAPEQFF.